This T cell receptor (beta chain) was identified during a study of blood T cell repertoires in COVID-19. Overall study: Samples representing acute and convalescent COVID-19 were sourced from the United States, Italy and Spain. In each case, the material was cDNA or gDNA derived from T cells, B-cell-depleted T cells, or PBMCs.

Per the original methods: Nucleated cell counts were estimated from reference gene primer amplification. Here immunoSEQ multiplex PCR was the method, and the copy in TCRdb shows in-frame clones only, minus some. V, J and clone size are those of that table, while D and trimming were read from the DNA. The sample yields 650,000 to 800,000 clones, 80% to 90% seen once. V dropped 0 bases and J dropped 2; count of bases not matched to a gene: 4. The CDR3 runs 16 residues. Germline V gene sequence: CDR1 SGDLS, CDR2 YYNGEE. This receptor was taken from a woman younger than 35 with acute or convalescent COVID-19. Input material: peripheral blood. The rearrangement links TRBV9 to TRBJ2-1; 8 nucleotides align to TRBD2. CDR3 sequence (DNA): TGTGCCAGCAGCGTAGCAGCGGGGGCCGCCTACAATGAGCAGTTCTTC. Amino acids: CASSVAAGAAYNEQFF.